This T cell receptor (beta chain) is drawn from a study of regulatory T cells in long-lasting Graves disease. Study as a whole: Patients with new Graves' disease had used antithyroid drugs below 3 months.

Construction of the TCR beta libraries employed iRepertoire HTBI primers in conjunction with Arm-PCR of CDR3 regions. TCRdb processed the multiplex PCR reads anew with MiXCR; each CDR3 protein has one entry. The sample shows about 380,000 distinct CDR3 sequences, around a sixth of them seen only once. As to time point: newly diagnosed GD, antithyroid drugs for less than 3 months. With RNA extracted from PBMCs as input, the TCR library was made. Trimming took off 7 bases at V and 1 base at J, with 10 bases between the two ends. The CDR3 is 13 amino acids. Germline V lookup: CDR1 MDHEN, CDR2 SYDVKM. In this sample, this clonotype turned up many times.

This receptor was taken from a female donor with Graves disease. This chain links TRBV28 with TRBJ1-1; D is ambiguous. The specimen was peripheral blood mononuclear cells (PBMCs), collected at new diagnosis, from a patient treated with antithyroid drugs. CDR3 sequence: CASTPPQNTEAFF. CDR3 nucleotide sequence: TGTGCCAGCACCCCGCCGCAGAACACTGAAGCTTTCTTT.